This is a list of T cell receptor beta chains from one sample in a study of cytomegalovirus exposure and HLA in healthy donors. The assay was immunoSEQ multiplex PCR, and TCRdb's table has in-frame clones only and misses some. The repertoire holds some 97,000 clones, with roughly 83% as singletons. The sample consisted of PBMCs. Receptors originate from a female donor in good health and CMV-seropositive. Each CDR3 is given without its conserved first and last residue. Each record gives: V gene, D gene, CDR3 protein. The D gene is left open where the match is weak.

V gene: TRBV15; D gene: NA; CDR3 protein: ATSREVQGGGGYQETQY
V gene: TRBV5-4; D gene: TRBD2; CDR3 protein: ASSLTSGRGSYNEQF
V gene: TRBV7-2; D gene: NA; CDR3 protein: ASSPAKYEQY
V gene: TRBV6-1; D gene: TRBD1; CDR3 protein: ASSGSTGGSEKLF
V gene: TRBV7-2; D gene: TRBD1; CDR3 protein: ASSLPPWTGGFFGYT
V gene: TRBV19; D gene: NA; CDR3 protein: ASSIPSPTLSDGYT
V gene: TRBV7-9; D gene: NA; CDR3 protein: ASTRTEETQY
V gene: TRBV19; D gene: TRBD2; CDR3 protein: ASSLLAGGRTDTQY
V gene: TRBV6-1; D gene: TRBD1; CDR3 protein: ASSTPTGFREKLF
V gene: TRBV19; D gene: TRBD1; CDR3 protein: ASSITGGMNTEAF
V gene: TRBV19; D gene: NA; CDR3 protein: ASSIGGRGNIQY
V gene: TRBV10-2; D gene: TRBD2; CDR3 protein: ASSEYKTSGRTDTQY
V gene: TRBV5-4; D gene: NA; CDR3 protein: ASSLAGGLVNTEAF
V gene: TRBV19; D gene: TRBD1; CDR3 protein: ASSRGPPSNQPQH
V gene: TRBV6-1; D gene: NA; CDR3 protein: ASTNLLGQSYEQY
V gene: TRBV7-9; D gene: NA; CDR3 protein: ASSPRGGGGYNEQF
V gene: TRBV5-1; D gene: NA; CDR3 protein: ASSPPLTGTWSTEAF